The entry below gives a single TCR beta chain sequence along with its context. Antigen unknown. The sample belongs to a study of T cell responses to AZD1222 COVID-19 vaccine. Study findings and constraints: Elevations in Spike-specific TCR breadth and depth followed administration of two AZD1222 doses. It should be noted that donors were predominantly white British and more often female, and clonal diversity was possibly underestimated. Spike as a whole was targeted by vaccine-associated CD4 TCRs, dominant at 160-218 and 743-854.

Assay used: immunoSEQ multiplex PCR; TCRdb lists only in-frame clones, some missing. The sample carries around 160,000 clones, less than 95% recorded once. The CDR3 has 16 residues. Germline CDR1 SGDLS, CDR2 YYNGEE. The V gene end was trimmed by 4 bases and the J gene end by 8 bases; junction bases not matched to a gene: 15. This clonotype was sampled from an adult in good health. Sequencing was performed on peripheral blood, taken on day 0 of AZD1222 vaccination. This chain joins TRBV9 and TRBJ2-1; 7 bases are a match to TRBD1. The chain's CDR3 is CASSPQGVGARDEQFF. The CDR3 DNA sequence: TGTGCCAGCAGCCCCCAGGGGGTAGGGGCGAGAGATGAGCAGTTCTTC.